Listed below are T cell receptor beta chains from one sample, sequenced in a study of shared clonotypes between healthy human individuals. Produced via immunoSEQ multiplex PCR; TCRdb's table is partial and in-frame only. This table holds 2 million or so clones, around 95% found once. Sample: naive CD4+ T cells sorted from blood. These receptors all come from a man between 18 and 35 years old in good health. Each CDR3 is given with its conserved first and last residue. D genes are given only for firm matches. Not all rows give a size; the values are once, few, many and, for expanded clones, a class.

clone_size	cdr3_length	d_call	v_call	j_call	cdr3_aa	cdr3_nt
-	13	-	TRBV7-6	TRBJ1-2	CASSLRGDNGYTF	TGTGCCAGCAGCTTAAGGGGAGACAATGGCTACACCTTC
-	15	-	TRBV5-1	TRBJ2-3	CASSTGLGSTDTQYF	TGCGCCAGCAGCACGGGACTTGGGAGCACAGATACGCAGTATTTT
-	13	-	TRBV6-6	TRBJ2-7	CASTEGKTYEQYF	TGTGCCAGTACGGAGGGGAAGACCTACGAGCAGTACTTC
-	18	TRBD2	TRBV30	TRBJ2-1	CAWNRLAGGGGPYNEQFF	TGTGCCTGGAACCGACTAGCGGGAGGTGGGGGCCCCTACAATGAGCAGTTCTTC
-	13	TRBD1	TRBV19	TRBJ1-4	CASSTGQNEKLFF	TGTGCCAGTAGTACGGGACAGAATGAAAAACTGTTTTTT
-	17	TRBD2	TRBV25-1	TRBJ2-7	CASSTGTSGRVAYEQYF	TGTGCCAGCAGTACCGGGACTAGCGGGAGGGTTGCCTACGAGCAGTACTTC
-	14	-	TRBV7-2	TRBJ2-2	CASSPTLITGELFF	TGTGCCAGCAGCCCGACATTGATCACCGGGGAGCTGTTTTTT
-	16	-	TRBV21-1	TRBJ2-1	CASSKALYRTYNEQFF	TGTGCCAGCAGCAAAGCGCTTTACAGGACTTACAATGAGCAGTTCTTC
-	15	-	TRBV6-5	TRBJ1-1	CASSPRRGLNTEAFF	TGTGCCAGCAGCCCCAGACGGGGCCTGAACACTGAAGCTTTCTTT
-	15	-	TRBV11-2	TRBJ1-4	CASSLFQGKGEKLFF	TGTGCCAGCAGCTTATTCCAGGGGAAAGGAGAAAAACTGTTTTTT
once	13	-	TRBV6-5	TRBJ2-3	CASSYSRWDTQYF	TGTGCCAGCAGTTACTCGAGATGGGATACGCAGTATTTT
once	14	-	TRBV7-2	TRBJ2-7	CASSLEMYLGEQYF	TGTGCCAGCAGCTTAGAGATGTACCTCGGGGAGCAGTACTTC
-	16	-	TRBV18	TRBJ1-2	CASSPDSRNQGYGYTF	TGTGCCAGCTCACCAGATAGCAGGAACCAGGGATATGGCTACACCTTC
-	13	-	TRBV7-9	TRBJ2-7	CATTGRETYEQYF	TGTGCCACCACGGGCAGGGAGACCTACGAGCAGTACTTC
-	13	-	TRBV7-6	TRBJ2-7	CASSSPTGTEQYF	TGTGCCAGCAGCAGCCCAACGGGGACCGAGCAGTACTTC
-	12	-	TRBV6-6	TRBJ2-7	CASSYSRGEQYF	TGTGCCAGCAGTTACTCGCGGGGCGAGCAGTACTTC
-	13	-	TRBV19	TRBJ1-2	CASLPLQLYGYTF	TGTGCCAGTTTACCTCTTCAACTCTATGGCTACACCTTC